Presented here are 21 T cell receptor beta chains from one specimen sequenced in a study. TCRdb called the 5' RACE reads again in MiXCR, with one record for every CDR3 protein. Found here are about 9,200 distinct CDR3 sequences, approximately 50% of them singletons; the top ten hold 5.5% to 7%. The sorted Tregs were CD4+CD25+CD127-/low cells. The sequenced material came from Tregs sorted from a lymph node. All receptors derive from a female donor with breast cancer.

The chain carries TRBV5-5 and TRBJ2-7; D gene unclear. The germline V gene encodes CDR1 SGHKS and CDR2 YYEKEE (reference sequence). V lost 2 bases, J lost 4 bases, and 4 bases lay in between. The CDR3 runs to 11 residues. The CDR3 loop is CASSFHYEQYF. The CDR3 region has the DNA TGTGCCAGCAGCTTTCATTACGAGCAGTACTTC. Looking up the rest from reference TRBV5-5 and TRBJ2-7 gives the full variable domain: DAGVTQSPTHLIKTRGQQVTLRCSPISGHKSVSWYQQVLGQGPQFIFQYYEKEERGRGNFPDRFSARQFPNYSSELNVNALLLGDSALYLCASSFHYEQYFGPGTRLTVT.

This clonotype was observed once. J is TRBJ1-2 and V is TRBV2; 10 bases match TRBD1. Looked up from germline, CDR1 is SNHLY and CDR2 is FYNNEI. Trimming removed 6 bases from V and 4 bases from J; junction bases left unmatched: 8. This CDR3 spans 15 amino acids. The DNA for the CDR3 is TGTGCCAGCAGCTCCGACAGGGGGCGAGTCTATGGCTACACCTTC. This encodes CASSSDRGRVYGYTF.

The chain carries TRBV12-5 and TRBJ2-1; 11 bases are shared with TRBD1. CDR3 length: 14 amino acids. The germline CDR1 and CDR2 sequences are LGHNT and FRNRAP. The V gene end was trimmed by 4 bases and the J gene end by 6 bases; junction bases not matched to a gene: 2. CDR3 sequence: CASGSDRGRNEQFF. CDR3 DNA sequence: TGTGCTAGTGGTTCGGACAGGGGGCGCAATGAGCAGTTCTTC.

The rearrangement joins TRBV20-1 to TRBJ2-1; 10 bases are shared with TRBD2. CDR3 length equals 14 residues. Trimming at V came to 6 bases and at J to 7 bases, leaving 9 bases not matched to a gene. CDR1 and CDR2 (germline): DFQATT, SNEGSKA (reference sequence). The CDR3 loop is CSASGLAHQNEQFF. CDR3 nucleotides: TGCAGTGCCTCGGGACTAGCGCACCAAAATGAGCAGTTCTTC.

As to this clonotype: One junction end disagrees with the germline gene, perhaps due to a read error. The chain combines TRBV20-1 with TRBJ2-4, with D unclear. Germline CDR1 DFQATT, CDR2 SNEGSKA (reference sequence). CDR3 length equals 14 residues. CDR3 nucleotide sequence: TGCAGCGCTAGAGTGCCCTTAGCCAAAAACATTCTGTACTTC. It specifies CSARVPLAKNILYF.

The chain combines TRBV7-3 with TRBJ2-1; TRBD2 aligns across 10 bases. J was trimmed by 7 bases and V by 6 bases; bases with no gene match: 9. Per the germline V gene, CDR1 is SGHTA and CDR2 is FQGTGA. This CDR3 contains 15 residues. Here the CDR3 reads CASSPSGSSINEQFF. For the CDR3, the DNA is TGTGCCAGCAGTCCTAGCGGGAGTAGTATAAATGAGCAGTTCTTC.

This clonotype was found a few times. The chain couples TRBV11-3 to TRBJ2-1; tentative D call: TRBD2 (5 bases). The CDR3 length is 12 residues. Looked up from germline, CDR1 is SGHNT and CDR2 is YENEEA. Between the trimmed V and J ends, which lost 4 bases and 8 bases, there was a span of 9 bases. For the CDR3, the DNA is TGTGCCAGCAGCTCGGGGTGGGATGAGCAGTTCTTC. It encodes CASSSGWDEQFF.

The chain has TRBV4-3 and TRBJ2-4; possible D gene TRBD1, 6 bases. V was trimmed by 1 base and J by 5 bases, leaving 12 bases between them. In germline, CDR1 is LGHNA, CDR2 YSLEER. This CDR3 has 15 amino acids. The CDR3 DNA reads TGCGCCAGCAGCCAAGGACGGGACACTCAAAACATTCAGTACTTC. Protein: CASSQGRDTQNIQYF.

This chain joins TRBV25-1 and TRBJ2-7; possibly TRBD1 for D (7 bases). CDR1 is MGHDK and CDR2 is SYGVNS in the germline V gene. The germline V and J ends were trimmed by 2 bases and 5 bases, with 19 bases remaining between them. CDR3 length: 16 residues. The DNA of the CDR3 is TGTGCCAGCAGTGAAAGTTCCCGGCAGGGGGGAGACGAGCAGTACTTC. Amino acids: CASSESSRQGGDEQYF.

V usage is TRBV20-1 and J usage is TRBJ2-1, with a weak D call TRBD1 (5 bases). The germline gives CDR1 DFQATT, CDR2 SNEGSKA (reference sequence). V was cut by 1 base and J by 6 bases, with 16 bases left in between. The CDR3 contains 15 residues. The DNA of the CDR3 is TGCAGTGCTAGAGTGGGGCCTCCCCTGGGCAATGAGCAGTTCTTC. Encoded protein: CSARVGPPLGNEQFF.

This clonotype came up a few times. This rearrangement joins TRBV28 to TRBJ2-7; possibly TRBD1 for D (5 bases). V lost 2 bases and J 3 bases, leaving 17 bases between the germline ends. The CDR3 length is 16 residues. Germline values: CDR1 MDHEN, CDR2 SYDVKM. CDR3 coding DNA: TGTGCCAGCAGTTTACAGCAGGGCCCTATGAACTACGAGCAGTACTTC. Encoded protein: CASSLQQGPMNYEQYF.

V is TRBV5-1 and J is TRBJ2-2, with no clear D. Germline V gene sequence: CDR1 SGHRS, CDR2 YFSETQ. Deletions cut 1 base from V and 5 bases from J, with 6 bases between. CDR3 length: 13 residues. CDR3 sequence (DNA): TGCGCCAGCAGCTTGTACCTAACCGGGGAGCTGTTTTTT. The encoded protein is CASSLYLTGELFF.

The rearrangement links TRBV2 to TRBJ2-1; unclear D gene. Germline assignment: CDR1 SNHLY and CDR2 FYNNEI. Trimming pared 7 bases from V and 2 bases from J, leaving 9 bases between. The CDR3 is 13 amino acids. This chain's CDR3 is CASIGVTYNEQFF. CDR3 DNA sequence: TGTGCCAGCATCGGCGTCACCTACAATGAGCAGTTCTTC.

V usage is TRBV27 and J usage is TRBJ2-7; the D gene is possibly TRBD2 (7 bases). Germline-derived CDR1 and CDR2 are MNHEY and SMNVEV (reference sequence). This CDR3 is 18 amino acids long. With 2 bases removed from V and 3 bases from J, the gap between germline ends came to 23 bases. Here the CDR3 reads CASSLTFGGGANFYEQYF. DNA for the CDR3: TGTGCCAGCAGTTTAACCTTCGGAGGGGGGGCAAACTTCTACGAGCAGTACTTC.

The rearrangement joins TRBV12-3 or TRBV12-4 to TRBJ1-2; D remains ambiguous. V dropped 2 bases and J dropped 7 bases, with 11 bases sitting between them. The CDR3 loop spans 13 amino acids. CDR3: CASSLKGLRGYTF. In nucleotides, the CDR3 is TGTGCCAGCAGTTTAAAGGGTCTGCGTGGCTACACCTTC.

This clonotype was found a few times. The CDR3, as DNA: TGTGCCAGCACCCTAAGCGGGGGGGGAGGCTACACCTTC. Amino acid sequence: CASTLSGGGGYTF. The chain couples TRBV12-3 or TRBV12-4 to TRBJ1-2; a weak D match, TRBD1 (5 bases). The CDR3 contains 13 residues. Trimming stripped 7 bases from V and 8 bases from J, with 17 bases between.

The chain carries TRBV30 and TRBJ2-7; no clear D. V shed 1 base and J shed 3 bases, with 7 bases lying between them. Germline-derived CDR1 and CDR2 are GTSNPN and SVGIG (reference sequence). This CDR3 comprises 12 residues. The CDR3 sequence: CAWSDGNYEQYV. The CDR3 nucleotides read TGTGCCTGGAGTGACGGTAACTACGAGCAGTACGTC.

This CDR3 is CSATTGGTQYF. The CDR3 coding sequence is TGCAGCGCAACCACAGGGGGTACGCAGTATTTT. The V call is TRBV20-1, the J call TRBJ2-3; 8 bases map to TRBD1. Germline V gene lookup returns CDR1 DFQATT and CDR2 SNEGSKA (reference sequence). The CDR3 runs 11 residues.

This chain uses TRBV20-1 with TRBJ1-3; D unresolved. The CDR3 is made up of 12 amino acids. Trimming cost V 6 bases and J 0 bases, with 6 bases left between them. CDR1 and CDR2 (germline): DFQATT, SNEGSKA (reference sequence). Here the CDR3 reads CSARSSGNTIYF. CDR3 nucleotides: TGCAGTGCCCGTAGCTCTGGAAACACCATATATTTT.

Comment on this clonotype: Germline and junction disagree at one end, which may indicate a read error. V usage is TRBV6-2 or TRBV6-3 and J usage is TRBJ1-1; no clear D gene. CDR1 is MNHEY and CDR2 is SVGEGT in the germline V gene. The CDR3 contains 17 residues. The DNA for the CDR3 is TGTGCCAGCAGTTACTCAGGCAGTTGGCAGTTGAACACTAAAGCCTTCTTT. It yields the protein CASSYSGSWQLNTKAFF.

DNA for the CDR3: TGCAGTGCTAGCCTTTTGTCCAACACAGATACGCAGTATTTT. Its translation: CSASLLSNTDTQYF. The chain joins TRBV20-1 to TRBJ2-3; D gene uncertain. The ends were cut back, 3 bases at V and 2 bases at J, with 12 bases in the middle. The CDR3 covers 14 residues. Looked up from germline, CDR1 is DFQATT and CDR2 is SNEGSKA (reference sequence).